The source of this TCR beta chain is a study of lymphopenia after photon versus proton radiotherapy. General observations from the study: Under photons, naive T cells and diversity fell while effector/memory populations rose. In patients who died, overall survival fell as post-nadir TCR diversity dropped more. Only patients who died were analyzed for survival; proton advantage is unproven.

Notes on this clone: Its antigen is as yet unknown.

Clones were read by immunoSEQ multiplex PCR, and TCRdb kept only the in-frame ones, dropping some. The sample contains around 62,000 clones, roughly 80% of which appear only once. The V end was cut by 6 bases, the J end by 3 bases, with 17 bases between. Germline CDR1 KGHSH, CDR2 LQKENI. The CDR3 length is 15 residues. The sequence was obtained from a man in his sixties with pancreatic cancer. This sequence joins TRBV18 and TRBJ1-1, with D hard to call. This material consisted of peripheral blood, taken from a patient treated with proton-based radiotherapy. Written as DNA, the CDR3 is TGTGCCAGCTCCCCCCGGGCGACCTCAGACACTGAAGCTTTCTTT. This codes for CASSPRATSDTEAFF.